This T cell receptor beta chain was captured by sequencing in a study of response to subunit inactivated influenza vaccine. General study findings and limits: Authors proposed each seasonal influenza vaccination draws in few new T cells.

The germline V gene has CDR1 SGHRS and CDR2 YFSETQ. With 4 bases removed from V and 0 bases from J, the gap between germline ends came to 8 bases. The CDR3 spans 13 residues. TCRdb passed the RT-PCR reads through MiXCR, listing each CDR3 protein once. The sample holds about 520,000 distinct CDR3 sequences; about a tenth are singletons and the top ten take 12%. The table lists this clonotype with many counts. Antigen specificity is unknown. This material consisted of PBMCs from blood, taken roughly 6 weeks after vaccination. The sequence was obtained from a middle-aged man who received an inactivated influenza vaccine. The chain recombines TRBV5-1 with TRBJ2-7; TRBD1 is a possible D gene (6 bases). The CDR3 spells CASSQGSSYEQYF. CDR3 in DNA: TGCGCCAGCAGCCAGGGGAGCTCCTACGAGCAGTACTTC.